This T cell receptor (beta chain) was sequenced during a study of blood T cell repertoires in COVID-19 (dated by TCRdb to 2018 to 2021). Some background on the complete study: Samples from collaborators originated in the United States, Italy and Spain and spanned both the acute and convalescent phases of COVID-19. Samples were obtained from the ongoing ImmuneRACE study (first 160 participants) and from about 1,300 subjects provided by 6 global collaborators. Deeply sampled blood TCRbeta repertoires from subjects exposed to, actively infected with, or recovered from COVID-19 were included in the dataset. The material from the prospective study consisted of cDNA or gDNA derived from T cells, B-cell-depleted T cells, or PBMCs. A freely available public database, intended as a resource for researchers studying the immune response to SARS-CoV-2, is where the repertoires were released. Where available, HLA class I and class II types were taken from metadata supplied by the sample provider and were not determined by assay-based typing. Sample metadata almost always included a de-identified subject ID, COVID-19 status, age in years and sex. General findings and caveats noted by the study authors: The amount of clinical and demographic metadata varied by source and participant and was provided uncurated.

One collaborating source in Seattle enrolled patients while the patients were actively infected and followed the patients over time throughout the course of disease. Each collaborating institution followed its own protocols to collect whole blood in K2EDTA tubes. Collaborator samples were shipped for TCRbeta analysis as frozen whole blood, isolated PBMCs, or DNA extracted from either sample type. Trimming at the junction amounts to 6 bases on V and 10 bases on J, and the germline ends lie 15 bases apart. The germline V gene gives CDR1 as SNHLY and CDR2 as FYNNEI. The CDR3 numbers 12 residues from cysteine through phenylalanine. Here the CDR3 DNA is all that survives: 36 bases in frame from base 1. Of note for this clone: The antigen it binds to is not known. It has no much larger one-base neighbor in the sample; base qualities were not kept.

TCRbeta CDR3 regions were amplified from genomic DNA by means of the immunoSEQ Assay, a bias-controlled multiplex PCR. From the authors' description of their analysis: Within the assay, amplification of reference gene primers was used to estimate how many nucleated cells each sample contained. To quantify the absolute abundance of each unique TCRbeta CDR3 rearrangement, sequence reads were collapsed and filtered. Productive Simpson clonality was computed per sample as the square root of Simpson's diversity index over productive rearrangements. In TCRdb, the immuneACCESS table is reduced to in-frame sequences with V and J assigned. These tables do not hold every clone; where another copy was compared, an unresolved V gene accounts for under half, and the others remain unexplained. That table gives V, J and clone size, and the DNA gave D and trimming. For this sample there are some 58,000 clones; around 83% appear just once. The leading ten clones occupy more than 8.5% of the sample.

The clonotype was recovered from a man aged 45-65 years with COVID-19, enrolled during active disease. The rearranged segments are TRBV2 and TRBJ1-1; too little of a D gene remains to name it. The source material was peripheral blood. The sequenced DNA is TGTGCCAGCAGGGATACTACGCCCAGAGCTTTCTTT. This translates into CASRDTTPRAFF.